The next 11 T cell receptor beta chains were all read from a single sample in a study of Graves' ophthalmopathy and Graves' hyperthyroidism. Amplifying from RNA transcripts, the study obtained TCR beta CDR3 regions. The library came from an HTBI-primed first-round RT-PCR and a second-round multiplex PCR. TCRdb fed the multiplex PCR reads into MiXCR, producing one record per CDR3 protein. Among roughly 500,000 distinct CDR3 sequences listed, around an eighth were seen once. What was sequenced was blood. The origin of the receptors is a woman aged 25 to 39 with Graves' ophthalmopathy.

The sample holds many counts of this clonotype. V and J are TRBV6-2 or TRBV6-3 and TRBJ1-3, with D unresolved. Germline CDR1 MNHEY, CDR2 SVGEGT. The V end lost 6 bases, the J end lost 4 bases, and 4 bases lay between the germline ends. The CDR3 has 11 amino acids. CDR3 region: CASRNGNTIYF. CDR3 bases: TGTGCCAGCAGAAACGGAAACACCATATATTTT.

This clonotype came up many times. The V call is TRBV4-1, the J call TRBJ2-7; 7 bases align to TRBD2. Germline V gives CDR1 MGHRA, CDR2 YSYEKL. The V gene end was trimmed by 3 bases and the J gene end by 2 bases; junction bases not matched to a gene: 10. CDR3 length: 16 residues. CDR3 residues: CASSQLISGTPYEQYF. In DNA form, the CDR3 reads TGCGCCAGCAGCCAGCTGATAAGCGGGACTCCCTACGAGCAGTACTTC.

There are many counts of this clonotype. The CDR3 protein is CASSLGNSQYGYTF. The CDR3 DNA sequence: TGTGCCAGCAGCTTGGGAAACAGCCAATATGGCTACACCTTC. This chain links TRBV7-2 with TRBJ1-2; D is undetermined. Germline assignment: CDR1 SGHTA and CDR2 FQGNSA. Trimming took off 3 bases at V and 5 bases at J, with 13 bases between the two ends. This CDR3 contains 14 residues.

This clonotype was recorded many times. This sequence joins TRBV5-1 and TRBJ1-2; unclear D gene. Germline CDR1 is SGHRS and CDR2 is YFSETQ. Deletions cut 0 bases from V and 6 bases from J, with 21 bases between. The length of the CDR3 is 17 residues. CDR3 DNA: TGCGCCAGCAGCTTGGCATTCATACCACAGCTAAGGGATGGCTACACCTTC. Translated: CASSLAFIPQLRDGYTF.

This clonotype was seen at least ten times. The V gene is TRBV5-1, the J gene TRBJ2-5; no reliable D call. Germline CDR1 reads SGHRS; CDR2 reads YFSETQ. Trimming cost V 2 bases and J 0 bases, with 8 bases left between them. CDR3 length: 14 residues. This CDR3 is CASSLGWYQETQYF. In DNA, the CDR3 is TGCGCCAGCAGCTTAGGCTGGTACCAAGAGACCCAGTACTTC. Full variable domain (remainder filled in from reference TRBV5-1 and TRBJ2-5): KAGVTQTPRYLIKTRGQQVTLSCSPISGHRSVSWYQQTPGQGLQFLFEYFSETQRNKGNFPGRFSGRQFSNSRSEMNVSTLELGDSALYLCASSLGWYQETQYFGPGTRLLVL.

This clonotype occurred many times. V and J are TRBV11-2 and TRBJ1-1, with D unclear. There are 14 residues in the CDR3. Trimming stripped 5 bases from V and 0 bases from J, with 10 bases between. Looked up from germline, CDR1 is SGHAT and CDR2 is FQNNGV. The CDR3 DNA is TGTGCCAGCAGCCATGGGATCATGAACACTGAAGCTTTCTTT. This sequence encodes CASSHGIMNTEAFF.

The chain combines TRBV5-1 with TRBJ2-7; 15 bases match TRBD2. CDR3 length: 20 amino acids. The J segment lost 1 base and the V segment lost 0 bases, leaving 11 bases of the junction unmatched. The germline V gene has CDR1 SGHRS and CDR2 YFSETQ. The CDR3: CASSLVRGLAGGGQSYEQYF. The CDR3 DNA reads TGCGCCAGCAGCTTGGTCCGAGGACTAGCGGGAGGGGGCCAATCCTACGAGCAGTACTTC.

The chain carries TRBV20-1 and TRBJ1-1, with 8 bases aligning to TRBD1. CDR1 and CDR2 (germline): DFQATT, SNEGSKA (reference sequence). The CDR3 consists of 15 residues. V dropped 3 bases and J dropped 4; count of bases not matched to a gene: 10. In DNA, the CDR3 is TGCAGTGCTAGTGGCCAGGGGGCCGGAGGCACTGAAGCTTTCTTT. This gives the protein CSASGQGAGGTEAFF.

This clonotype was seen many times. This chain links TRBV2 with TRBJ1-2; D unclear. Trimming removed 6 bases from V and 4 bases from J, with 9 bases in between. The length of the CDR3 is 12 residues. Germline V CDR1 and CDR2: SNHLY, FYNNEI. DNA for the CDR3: TGTGCCAGCAGCCCAGGACTCTATGGCTACACCTTC. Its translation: CASSPGLYGYTF.

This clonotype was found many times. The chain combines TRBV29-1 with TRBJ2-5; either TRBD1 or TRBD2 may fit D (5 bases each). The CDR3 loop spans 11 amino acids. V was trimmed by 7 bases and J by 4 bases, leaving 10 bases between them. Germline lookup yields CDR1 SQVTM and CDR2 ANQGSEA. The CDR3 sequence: CSAGTPETQYF. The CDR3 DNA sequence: TGCAGCGCAGGGACCCCAGAGACCCAGTACTTC. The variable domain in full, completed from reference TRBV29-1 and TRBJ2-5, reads SAVISQKPSRDICQRGTSLTIQCQVDSQVTMMFWYRQQPGQSLTLIATANQGSEATYESGFVIDKFPISRPNLTFSTLTVSNMSPEDSSIYLCSAGTPETQYFGPGTRLLVL.

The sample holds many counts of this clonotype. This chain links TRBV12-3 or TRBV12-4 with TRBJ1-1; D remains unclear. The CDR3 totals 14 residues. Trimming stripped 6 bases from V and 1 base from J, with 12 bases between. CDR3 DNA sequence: TGTGCCAGCAGCCCCTATGGCGAGAACACTGAAGCTTTCTTT. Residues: CASSPYGENTEAFF.